This T cell receptor beta chain was captured by sequencing in a study of T-cell memory formation after mild COVID-19. Findings and caveats of the study: Clones that contracted clustered mainly in CM and EM if CD4+ and in EMRA if CD8+.

TCR alpha and TCR beta cDNA libraries with sample barcodes and UMIs came from 5'RACE using constant-segment primers. Each CDR3 protein is one row after TCRdb ran MiXCR on the 5' RACE reads. The table has 140,000 or so distinct CDR3 sequences, roughly 6.3% seen once. This clonotype showed up just a few times. No antigen is known for it. Germline V gene lookup returns CDR1 SGHDT and CDR2 YYEEEE. With V trimmed by 4 bases and J by 5 bases, 10 bases remained unmatched. The CDR3 is made up of 16 amino acids. V and J are TRBV5-6 and TRBJ2-2; 8 nucleotides line up with TRBD2. This TCR came from an adult woman who had mild COVID-19 (a few samples of this study predate the infection). Cell type and time point are not known. Input material: PBMCs or a T cell subset sorted from them (not recorded which). Written as DNA, the CDR3 is TGTGCCAGCAGCCGGCTGCGGGAGGTCGGAACCGGGGAGCTGTTTTTT. Protein: CASSRLREVGTGELFF.